This T cell receptor beta chain was obtained from a study of blood T cell repertoires in COVID-19. Study-level information: From the United States, Italy and Spain came samples of acute and convalescent COVID-19. PBMCs, B-cell-depleted T cells, or T cells provided the cDNA or gDNA that made up the material.

Assay: immunoSEQ multiplex PCR; the TCRdb copy retains only in-frame clones and omits some. This sample has nearly 300,000 clones, with about 91% found just once. The sequence derives from a woman in her twenties or thirties who had recovered from COVID-19. Sequencing used peripheral blood.

The CDR3: CASSEAGTLAKNIQYF. CDR3 sequence (DNA): TGTGCCAGCAGTGAGGCGGGAACCCTAGCCAAAAACATTCAGTACTTC. This chain connects TRBV6-1 to TRBJ2-4, with D possibly matching TRBD2 (6 bases). In germline, CDR1 is MNHNS, CDR2 SASEGT. Trimming stripped 3 bases from V and 0 bases from J, with 12 bases between. This CDR3 spans 16 amino acids.